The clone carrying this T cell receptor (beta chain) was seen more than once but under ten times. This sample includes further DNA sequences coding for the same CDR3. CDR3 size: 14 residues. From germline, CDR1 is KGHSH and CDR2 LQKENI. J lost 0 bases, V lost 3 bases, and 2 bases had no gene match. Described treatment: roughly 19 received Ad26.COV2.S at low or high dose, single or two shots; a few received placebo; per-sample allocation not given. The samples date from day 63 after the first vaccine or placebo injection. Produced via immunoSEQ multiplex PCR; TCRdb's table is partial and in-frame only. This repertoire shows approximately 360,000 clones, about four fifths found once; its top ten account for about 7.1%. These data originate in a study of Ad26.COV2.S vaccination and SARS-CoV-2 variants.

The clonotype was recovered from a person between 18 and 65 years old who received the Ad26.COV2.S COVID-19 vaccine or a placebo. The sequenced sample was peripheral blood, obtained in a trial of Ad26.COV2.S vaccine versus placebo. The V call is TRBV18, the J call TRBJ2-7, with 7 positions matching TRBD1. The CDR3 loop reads CASSPRDSSYEQYF. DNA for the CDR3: TGTGCCAGCTCACCCCGGGACAGCTCCTACGAGCAGTACTTC.